Below are 27 T cell receptor beta chains sequenced from a single sample in a study of beta chain features in type 1 diabetes. No antigen is known for these receptors. Reverse transcription of all isolated RNA meant that expressed TCRB transcripts were sequenced. Here immunoSEQ multiplex PCR was the method, and the copy in TCRdb shows in-frame clones only, minus some. The sample carries a few hundred thousand clones, more than 11% recorded once. Notes on the study in general: Patients with Type 1 diabetes showed moderately but significantly shorter TCRB CDR3s in all four CD4+ subsets.

Sequencing was carried out using naive CD4+ T cells from blood. The receptors stem from a man younger than 45 with type 1 diabetes.

The chain recombines TRBV23-1 with TRBJ2-1, with TRBD2 matching over 7 bases. TRBV23-1 is an open reading frame whose function is uncertain. The J segment lost 1 base and the V segment lost 11 bases, leaving 5 bases of the junction unmatched. This CDR3 region has 13 residues. The CDR3 DNA reads TGCGCCGCACTAGCGCGGTCCTACAATGAGCAGTTCTTC. As protein: CAALARSYNEQFF.

In DNA form, the CDR3 reads TGTGCCAGCAGTAGTCCAGGGGGCGGCTATGGCTACACCTTC. Translation: CASSSPGGGYGYTF. J is TRBJ1-2 and V is TRBV6-5, with 8 nucleotides matching TRBD1. Germline V gene sequence: CDR1 MNHEY, CDR2 SVGAGI. This CDR3 has 14 amino acids. V dropped 5 bases and J dropped 4; count of bases not matched to a gene: 6.

This clone has only a few counts. The chain joins TRBV4-1 to TRBJ2-7; 9 bases agree with TRBD1. V lost 4 bases to trimming and J lost 6 bases; unmatched junction nucleotides: 16. The CDR3 runs 17 residues. Germline V lookup: CDR1 MGHRA, CDR2 YSYEKL. CDR3 in DNA: TGCGCCAGCAGCCGGACCAACCGGGACAGGGATGCAGGCGAGCAGTACTTC. Its translation: CASSRTNRDRDAGEQYF.

This clone was observed a few times. V gene TRBV25-1 combines with J gene TRBJ1-2; D might be TRBD1 (5 bases). Germline V CDR1 and CDR2: MGHDK, SYGVNS. V was shortened by 3 bases and J by 2 bases, with 13 bases between the two germline ends. CDR3 length equals 15 residues. In DNA form, the CDR3 reads TGTGCCAGCAGTGAGGGGTCGGGACTGAACTATGGCTACACCTTC. This codes for CASSEGSGLNYGYTF.

This clone has just a few counts. CDR3 in DNA: TGCGCCAGCAGCTTGGCCTTGGGCGGGGAGAAAGCTTTCTTT. Amino acids: CASSLALGGEKAFF. This chain uses TRBV5-1 with TRBJ1-1; D is unresolved. Trimming took off 0 bases at V and 9 bases at J, with 15 bases between the two ends. From germline, CDR1 is SGHRS and CDR2 YFSETQ. This CDR3 has 14 amino acids.

The rearrangement links TRBV4-1 to TRBJ1-2, with TRBD1 identical over 7 bases. This CDR3 spans 16 amino acids. Germline trimming cut 0 bases from V and 5 bases from J; bases unmatched to any gene: 9. The germline CDR1 and CDR2 sequences are MGHRA and YSYEKL. CDR3 residues: CASSQERGTDLYGYTF. The CDR3 nucleotides are TGCGCCAGCAGCCAAGAACGGGGGACAGACCTATATGGCTACACCTTC.

The chain joins TRBV25-1 to TRBJ1-1; 9 positions agree with TRBD1. V lost 6 bases and J lost 3; bases outside the gene matches: 5. The CDR3 consists of 14 residues. Germline CDR1 and CDR2: MGHDK and SYGVNS. This CDR3 reads CASSLTGGDTEAFF. CDR3 sequence (DNA): TGTGCCAGCAGCCTGACAGGGGGGGACACTGAAGCTTTCTTT.

CDR3 region: CASRFEREGQYF. The CDR3 DNA follows: TGTGCCAGCAGGTTCGAAAGGGAGGGCCAGTACTTC. This chain connects TRBV2 to TRBJ2-5; TRBD2 matches at 7 bases. J lost 10 bases, V lost 6 bases, and 8 bases had no gene match. This CDR3 region has 12 residues. The V gene's germline CDR1 is SNHLY and CDR2 FYNNEI.

This chain uses TRBV9 with TRBJ2-2; possibly TRBD2 for D (5 bases). Germline V gene sequence: CDR1 SGDLS, CDR2 YYNGEE. This CDR3 has 14 amino acids. V shed 2 bases and J shed 5 bases, with 10 bases lying between them. The CDR3 loop reads CASSVAGGTGELFF. Here the CDR3 DNA reads TGTGCCAGCAGCGTGGCAGGCGGGACCGGGGAGCTGTTTTTT.

A few counts support this clone. This chain joins TRBV5-6 and TRBJ2-5; TRBD1 matches 8 bases. Trimming removed 4 bases from V and 2 bases from J; junction bases left unmatched: 4. The germline CDR1 and CDR2 sequences are SGHDT and YYEEEE. This CDR3 comprises 14 residues. CDR3: CASSIRQGQETQYF. For the CDR3, the DNA is TGTGCCAGCAGCATCAGACAGGGGCAAGAGACCCAGTACTTC. Using reference TRBV5-6 and TRBJ2-5 for the parts outside the CDR3, the full variable domain is DAGVTQSPTHLIKTRGQQVTLRCSPKSGHDTVSWYQQALGQGPQFIFQYYEEEERQRGNFPDRFSGHQFPNYSSELNVNALLLGDSALYLCASSIRQGQETQYFGPGTRLLVL.

In this sample, this clone turned up a few times. The rearrangement links TRBV5-1 to TRBJ2-5, with 12 bases that match TRBD2. V dropped 0 bases and J dropped 5; count of bases not matched to a gene: 14. Germline V lookup: CDR1 SGHRS, CDR2 YFSETQ. The CDR3 is 19 residues long. Written as DNA, the CDR3 is TGCGCCAGCAGCTTGGTTGCGACTAGCGGGGGCCTCACGAAGGAGACCCAGTACTTC. Translation gives CASSLVATSGGLTKETQYF.

Only a few counts were recorded for this clone. In DNA, the CDR3 is TGTGCCAGCTCTCCGCTCAGGAGGCAGAAGAACCATACGCAGTATTTT. As protein: CASSPLRRQKNHTQYF. The chain uses TRBV18 and TRBJ2-3, with D tentatively TRBD2 (5 bases). The V and J ends lost 6 bases and 7 bases respectively, with 23 bases between them. Germline V gene sequence: CDR1 KGHSH, CDR2 LQKENI. This CDR3 is 16 amino acids long.

The genes are TRBV5-1 and TRBJ2-1; 8 nucleotides line up with TRBD2. Germline assignment: CDR1 SGHRS and CDR2 YFSETQ. The CDR3 consists of 17 residues. With V trimmed by 0 bases and J by 8 bases, 13 bases remained unmatched. The CDR3 bases are TGCGCCAGCAGCTTGGCCCCACGGAGCGGGAGTCTCGATGAGCAGTTCTTC. Its translation: CASSLAPRSGSLDEQFF.

Here the CDR3 reads CASSRQGPSTYTF. The CDR3 nucleotides are TGTGCCAGCAGTCGACAGGGTCCATCTACCTACACCTTC. The V and J genes are TRBV6-5 and TRBJ1-2; 7 bases agree with TRBD1. The CDR3 is made up of 13 amino acids. CDR1 and CDR2 (germline): MNHEY, SVGAGI. The V gene end was trimmed by 5 bases and the J gene end by 10 bases; junction bases not matched to a gene: 10.

Points on this clone: A read error may account for a junction end that differs from germline. The J gene is TRBJ2-7, the V gene TRBV7-2; 8 nucleotides match TRBD1. This CDR3 comprises 13 residues. Germline CDR1 SGHTA, CDR2 FQGNSA. The CDR3 region has the DNA TGTGCCAGCAGCCCGAGGGGGTCGACAGGGGAGAACTTC. As protein: CASSPRGSTGENF.

The chain recombines TRBV14 with TRBJ2-2, with D uncertain. V dropped 1 base and J dropped 2 bases, with 11 bases sitting between them. Germline CDR1 reads SGHDN; CDR2 reads FVKESK. The CDR3 loop spans 16 amino acids. The CDR3 DNA follows: TGTGCCAGCAGCCAAGCTACCGCCCTAAACACCGGGGAGCTGTTTTTT. Protein: CASSQATALNTGELFF.

V usage is TRBV30 and J usage is TRBJ2-1; no clear D. Germline values: CDR1 GTSNPN, CDR2 SVGIG (reference sequence). Trimming took off 0 bases at V and 0 bases at J, with 9 bases between the two ends. There are 15 residues in the CDR3. This chain's CDR3 is CAWSVRPSSYNEQFF. CDR3 sequence (DNA): TGTGCCTGGAGTGTACGCCCTAGCTCCTACAATGAGCAGTTCTTC.

This clone was seen only a few times. The V gene is TRBV7-9, the J gene TRBJ2-5; the D gene is possibly TRBD1 (6 bases). The V gene's germline CDR1 is SEHNR and CDR2 FQNEAQ (reference sequence). Deletions cut 2 bases from V and 3 bases from J, with 10 bases between. This CDR3 region has 14 residues. The CDR3, as DNA: TGTGCCAGCAGCTTAAGGACAGAAAAAGAGACCCAGTACTTC. This translates into CASSLRTEKETQYF.

This clone was counted only a few times. The V and J genes are TRBV7-9 and TRBJ2-5; D is unclear. Trimming removed 1 base from V and 0 bases from J, with 6 bases in between. Germline-derived CDR1 and CDR2 are SEHNR and FQNEAQ (reference sequence). CDR3 length: 14 amino acids. CDR3 residues: CASSLGPHQETQYF. DNA for the CDR3: TGTGCCAGCAGCTTAGGGCCCCACCAAGAGACCCAGTACTTC.

This clone occurred a few times. V gene TRBV7-9 combines with J gene TRBJ2-7; D unclear. Germline CDR1 and CDR2: SEHNR and FQNEAQ (reference sequence). Trimming took off 2 bases at V and 3 bases at J, with 14 bases between the two ends. The CDR3 sequence is 15 residues long. CDR3 loop: CASSLKAGLRYEQYF. The DNA for the CDR3 is TGTGCCAGCAGCTTAAAGGCAGGTTTACGCTACGAGCAGTACTTC. The complete variable domain, with remaining parts taken from reference TRBV7-9 and TRBJ2-7, reads DTGVSQNPRHKITKRGQNVTFRCDPISEHNRLYWYRQTLGQGPEFLTYFQNEAQLEKSRLLSDRFSAERPKGSFSTLEIQRTEQGDSAMYLCASSLKAGLRYEQYFGPGTRLTVT.

The rearrangement links TRBV11-3 to TRBJ2-1; 8 positions match TRBD1. CDR3 length: 15 residues. Germline CDR1 reads SGHNT; CDR2 reads YENEEA. V trimming: 6 bases; J trimming: 7 bases; junction bases outside the gene matches: 11. The CDR3 nucleotides are TGTGCCAGCAGTCTAGACAGGGGCCCCGGGAATGAGCAGTTCTTC. Protein: CASSLDRGPGNEQFF.

This clone appeared a few times. V is TRBV28 and J is TRBJ1-1; TRBD1 matches 7 bases. This CDR3 region has 12 residues. Germline V gene sequence: CDR1 MDHEN, CDR2 SYDVKM. The V gene end was trimmed by 9 bases and the J gene end by 7 bases; junction bases not matched to a gene: 8. CDR3 region: CASPTGTDEAFF. CDR3 in DNA: TGTGCCAGTCCCACAGGGACAGATGAAGCTTTCTTT.

This clone has just a few counts. The gene calls are TRBV30 and TRBJ1-2, with TRBD1 matching 7 bases. CDR1 and CDR2 from the germline V gene are GTSNPN and SVGIG (reference sequence). V lost 2 bases and J lost 8; bases outside the gene matches: 14. The CDR3 runs to 15 residues. CDR3 region: CAWSSQGTTGGGYTF. CDR3 DNA sequence: TGTGCCTGGAGTTCACAGGGGACGACTGGGGGCGGCTACACCTTC.

Only a few counts were recorded for this clone. The chain carries TRBV5-1 and TRBJ2-4; 11 nucleotides line up with TRBD2. CDR3 length equals 14 residues. From germline, CDR1 is SGHRS and CDR2 YFSETQ. J gave up 5 bases and V 3 bases, and 1 base lay outside the gene matches. The CDR3 DNA reads as TGCGCCAGCAGCTCACTAGCGGGGGAAAACATTCAGTACTTC. This sequence encodes CASSSLAGENIQYF.

The chain couples TRBV5-1 to TRBJ2-5; TRBD2 matches at 8 bases. This CDR3 comprises 15 residues. CDR1 SGHRS and CDR2 YFSETQ come from the germline V gene. V shed 4 bases, J shed 1 base, and the junction held 6 bases outside the gene matches. CDR3 nucleotides: TGCGCCAGCAGCCGAGCGGGAGTGGGCCAAGAGACCCAGTACTTC. Amino acid sequence: CASSRAGVGQETQYF.

This rearrangement joins TRBV15 to TRBJ2-1; TRBD2 agrees at 7 bases. The germline CDR1 and CDR2 sequences are LNHNV and YYDKDF (reference sequence). The CDR3 loop spans 16 amino acids. With 0 bases clipped from V and 6 bases from J, the junction kept 8 bases outside the gene matches. The CDR3 DNA reads as TGTGCCACCAGCAGAGATCGGACTAGACTAGGCAATGAGCAGTTCTTC. Its translation: CATSRDRTRLGNEQFF.

This clone has only a few counts. The chain couples TRBV9 to TRBJ2-5; D is possibly TRBD2 (6 bases). V was pared by 0 bases and J by 5 bases, with 17 bases between. The germline V gene has CDR1 SGDLS and CDR2 YYNGEE. The CDR3 sequence is 16 residues long. As DNA, the CDR3 is TGTGCCAGCAGCGTAGGGGGGACTCCAAGATCGGAGACCCAGTACTTC. Encoded protein: CASSVGGTPRSETQYF.